What follows are 31 T cell receptor beta chains derived from one specimen sequenced in a study of T cells in localized non-small cell lung cancer (dated by TCRdb to the early 2020s). To prepare the library, the immunoSEQ multiplex PCR assay was applied. Here the immuneACCESS table is served through TCRdb, limited to in-frame sequences with V and J called. Missing clones are a known gap in these copies; in checked studies unresolved V genes cover under half, and the rest lacks a known reason. Recorded for this sample are nearly 4,500 clones; around a third of them occurred a single time. The ten top clones hold roughly 18% of the sample. Sample: lung tumor tissue, taken before any cancer treatment. These receptors were obtained from a man aged 40 to 70 with stage II squamous cell lung carcinoma.

This clone was recorded only once. The rearrangement joins TRBV14 to TRBJ1-5, with D possibly matching TRBD1 (6 bases). The CDR3 runs 13 residues. Germline V gene lookup returns CDR1 SGHDN and CDR2 FVKESK. V lost 2 bases to trimming and J lost 5 bases, with 7 bases between them. The CDR3 nucleotides are TGTGCCAGCAGCCAACACAGGGATCAGCCCCAGCATTTT. Protein sequence: CASSQHRDQPQHF.

The gene calls are TRBV28 and TRBJ2-6; D gene ambiguous. The CDR3 sequence is 14 residues long. Germline values: CDR1 MDHEN, CDR2 SYDVKM. Here the CDR3 reads CSQPQCSGANVLTF. In DNA form, the CDR3 reads TGTTCTCAGCCCCAGTGCTCTGGGGCCAACGTCCTGACTTTC.

In this sample, this clone turned up a few times. The chain employs TRBV10-3 and TRBJ1-5, with D tentatively TRBD1 (5 bases). The CDR3 runs 16 residues. V lost 0 bases and J lost 4, with 13 bases in between. Germline V gene sequence: CDR1 ENHRY, CDR2 SYGVKD. CDR3 DNA: TGTGCCATCAGTGAGTCGCGGGGGAGAAATAATCAGCCCCAGCATTTT. It codes for CAISESRGRNNQPQHF.

By its share, this clone is medium-sized. This rearrangement joins TRBV6-8 to TRBJ1-2; D is perhaps TRBD1 (6 bases). The CDR3 length is 15 residues. Per germline, CDR1 MNHGY and CDR2 SAAAGT. Trimming cost V 5 bases and J 2 bases, with 15 bases left between them. DNA for the CDR3: TGTGCCAGCAGTGATTACGCAGGGGCCAACTATGGCTACACCTTC. This gives the protein CASSDYAGANYGYTF.

The sample holds a few counts of this clone. The chain couples TRBV11-1 to TRBJ2-5; D gene uncertain. V lost 5 bases, J lost 5 bases, and 24 bases lay in between. CDR3 length: 17 amino acids. Germline V gene sequence: CDR1 SGHAT, CDR2 FQDESV (reference sequence). The DNA for the CDR3 is TGTGCCAGCAGCCAAGCAACCTCCGTAATTGGCGCCGAGACCCAGTACTTC. Translation gives CASSQATSVIGAETQYF.

The chain employs TRBV11-3 and TRBJ2-3; D is unresolved. Trimming removed 3 bases from V and 2 bases from J, with 15 bases in between. CDR3 length equals 16 residues. The germline V gene has CDR1 SGHNT and CDR2 YENEEA. CDR3 coding DNA: TGTGCCAGCAGCTTGGGAACTACACCGAACACAGATACGCAGTATTTT. Its protein is CASSLGTTPNTDTQYF.

The chain recombines TRBV6-8 with TRBJ2-7, with 14 bases matching TRBD2. Trimming at V came to 5 bases and at J to 4 bases, leaving 7 bases not matched to a gene. The CDR3 runs 16 residues. Germline V gene data show CDR1 as MNHGY and CDR2 as SAAAGT. CDR3 sequence: CASSTGTSGRGYEQYF. The CDR3 coding sequence is TGTGCCAGCAGTACCGGGACTAGCGGGAGAGGGTACGAGCAGTACTTC.

Only a few counts were recorded for this clone. This chain links TRBV30 with TRBJ2-5; D possibly uses TRBD1 or TRBD2 (6 bases each). CDR3 size: 12 residues. With 4 bases removed from V and 4 bases from J, the gap between germline ends came to 10 bases. In germline, CDR1 is GTSNPN, CDR2 SVGIG (reference sequence). The CDR3 region is CAWTGGGETQYF. CDR3 DNA: TGTGCCTGGACAGGAGGGGGAGAGACCCAGTACTTC.

This rearrangement joins TRBV11-3 to TRBJ2-1, with D possibly being TRBD1 (6 bases). CDR1 and CDR2 from the germline V gene are SGHNT and YENEEA. The CDR3 consists of 14 residues. V lost 2 bases and J 9 bases, leaving 14 bases between the germline ends. For the CDR3, the DNA is TGTGCCAGCAGCTTACTCCCGGACAGCGCTGAGCAGTTCTTC. Translating gives CASSLLPDSAEQFF.

The chain is built from TRBV9 and TRBJ2-1, with D perhaps matching TRBD2 (5 bases). The CDR3 contains 12 residues. In germline, CDR1 is SGDLS, CDR2 YYNGEE. The V gene lost 7 bases and the J gene lost 4 bases, with 9 bases spanning the gap. The DNA of the CDR3 is TGTGCCAGCTGTCGGGGTTACAATGAGCAGTTCTTC. Its translation: CASCRGYNEQFF.

There are a few counts of this clone. The rearrangement uses TRBV10-2 and TRBJ2-3; perhaps TRBD1 as D (5 bases). CDR3 length: 14 amino acids. In germline, CDR1 is WSHSY, CDR2 SAAADI. The ends were cut back, 1 base at V and 1 base at J, with 6 bases in the middle. The CDR3: CASSEWGRTDTQYF. In DNA, the CDR3 is TGCGCCAGCAGTGAGTGGGGCCGCACAGATACGCAGTATTTT.

This chain links TRBV29-1 with TRBJ2-5, with 10 bases that match TRBD1. Losses at the gene ends were 5 bases for V and 5 bases for J; bases not matched to a gene: 8. Germline V gives CDR1 SQVTM, CDR2 ANQGSEA. This CDR3 region has 14 residues. CDR3: CSVRQGARMETQYF. CDR3 nucleotide sequence: TGCAGCGTTAGACAGGGGGCGAGGATGGAGACCCAGTACTTC.

By sample share, this clone is medium-sized. The rearrangement links TRBV11-3 to TRBJ2-7, with D perhaps being TRBD1 or TRBD2 (5 bases each). CDR1 is SGHNT, CDR2 YENEEA, per germline. The length of the CDR3 is 14 residues. V shed 5 bases and J shed 1 base, with 12 bases lying between them. The CDR3, as DNA: TGTGCCAGCAGCCCCGCAGGGAGTTCCTACGAGCAGTACTTC. Amino acid sequence: CASSPAGSSYEQYF.

This clone was found a few times. The rearrangement links TRBV6-8 to TRBJ2-5; tentative D call: TRBD2 (5 bases). V was cut by 0 bases and J by 5 bases, with 7 bases left in between. The CDR3 covers 13 residues. The germline V gene encodes CDR1 MNHGY and CDR2 SAAAGT. The CDR3 region is CASSYSRVETQYF. The CDR3 bases are TGTGCCAGCAGTTACTCGAGGGTGGAGACCCAGTACTTC.

This clone came up a few times. The V gene is TRBV6-8, the J gene TRBJ1-1; maybe TRBD1 (6 bases). Trimming pared 5 bases from V and 3 bases from J, leaving 16 bases between. Germline V lookup: CDR1 MNHGY, CDR2 SAAAGT. The CDR3 spans 15 residues. The CDR3 DNA sequence: TGTGCCAGCAGTGAGGACAGTCAGCGGGACACTGAAGCTTTCTTT. Translation gives CASSEDSQRDTEAFF.

The chain links TRBV28 to TRBJ1-5; 8 bases align to TRBD1. This CDR3 contains 15 residues. CDR1 MDHEN and CDR2 SYDVKM come from the germline V gene. V dropped 6 bases and J dropped 2; count of bases not matched to a gene: 6. The CDR3 bases are TGTGCCAGCAGCCGTCTGGGACAGGGCAATCAGCCCCAGCATTTT. Amino acids: CASSRLGQGNQPQHF.

This sequence joins TRBV15 and TRBJ2-1; D might be TRBD2 (5 bases). The CDR3 runs 16 residues. The V end was cut by 0 bases, the J end by 9 bases, with 18 bases between. Germline CDR1 reads LNHNV; CDR2 reads YYDKDF (reference sequence). The CDR3 nucleotides are TGTGCCACCAGCAGAGATGAGGGCGGTGCACTACTTGAGCAGTTCTTC. As protein: CATSRDEGGALLEQFF.

The J gene is TRBJ2-1, the V gene TRBV6-8; the D is unclear. The ends were cut back, 4 bases at V and 5 bases at J, with 9 bases in the middle. This CDR3 is built from 13 residues. The germline gives CDR1 MNHGY, CDR2 SAAAGT. CDR3 protein: CASSSITHNEQFF. CDR3 DNA sequence: TGTGCCAGCAGTTCTATTACCCACAATGAGCAGTTCTTC.

In this sample, this clone turned up a few times. V and J are TRBV11-3 and TRBJ2-4; unclear D gene. V was pared by 5 bases and J by 0 bases, with 8 bases between. This CDR3 comprises 14 residues. CDR1 and CDR2 from the germline V gene are SGHNT and YENEEA. CDR3: CASSGGLAKNIQYF. CDR3 coding DNA: TGTGCCAGCAGCGGCGGTCTAGCCAAAAACATTCAGTACTTC.

This clone is labeled as medium-sized. V gene TRBV11-3 combines with J gene TRBJ2-1; no definite D call. This CDR3 spans 14 amino acids. CDR1 and CDR2 from the germline V gene are SGHNT and YENEEA. Trimming pared 5 bases from V and 9 bases from J, leaving 17 bases between. The CDR3 nucleotides read TGTGCCAGCAGCCCCCAAAACTCGGCGACTGAGCAGTTCTTC. This gives the protein CASSPQNSATEQFF.

The genes are TRBV6-8 and TRBJ2-1; TRBD2 matches 7 bases. CDR1 MNHGY and CDR2 SAAAGT come from the germline V gene. Trimming took 5 bases from V and 0 from J; bases not matched to a gene: 13. The CDR3 is made up of 18 amino acids. CDR3 DNA sequence: TGTGCCAGCAGTGGTGGCTATGGCGGGAGAGTCTCCTACAATGAGCAGTTCTTC. It yields the protein CASSGGYGGRVSYNEQFF.

This chain links TRBV19 with TRBJ2-5; 10 bases are shared with TRBD1. J was trimmed by 4 bases and V by 4 bases; bases with no gene match: 6. The CDR3 has 15 residues. CDR1 and CDR2 (germline): LNHDA, SQIVND (reference sequence). CDR3 residues: CASSRRDRGRETQYF. As DNA, the CDR3 is TGTGCCAGTAGTAGAAGGGACAGGGGCCGAGAGACCCAGTACTTC.

The table lists this clone with a few counts. The rearrangement uses TRBV6-8 and TRBJ2-7, with 8 bases that match TRBD2. Germline-derived CDR1 and CDR2 are MNHGY and SAAAGT. The CDR3 runs 15 residues. V gave up 6 bases and J gave up 2 bases; unmatched junction bases: 9. The CDR3 sequence is CASRDREGGPYEQYF. CDR3 in DNA: TGTGCCAGCAGGGACCGGGAGGGCGGCCCCTACGAGCAGTACTTC.

CDR3 in amino acids: CASSNGGGGENEQFF. CDR3 DNA sequence: TGTGCCAGTAGTAATGGAGGGGGTGGGGAAAATGAGCAGTTCTTC. The chain combines TRBV19 with TRBJ2-1; D may match TRBD1 or TRBD2 (6 bases each). CDR1 is LNHDA, CDR2 SQIVND, per germline (reference sequence). Trimming left V 4 bases short and J 7 bases short, with 17 bases between. The CDR3 is 15 amino acids.

V usage is TRBV11-3 and J usage is TRBJ2-3, with 14 bases lining up with TRBD2. J lost 4 bases, V lost 5 bases, and 8 bases had no gene match. CDR3 length: 17 amino acids. CDR1 SGHNT and CDR2 YENEEA come from the germline V gene. The CDR3 bases are TGTGCCAGCAGCCGGGGACTAGCGGGGGATGAGGCAGATACGCAGTATTTT. Protein: CASSRGLAGDEADTQYF.

The chain joins TRBV19 to TRBJ2-2; D call uncertain. The CDR3 length is 15 residues. V was pared by 5 bases and J by 7 bases, with 17 bases between. Germline lookup yields CDR1 LNHDA and CDR2 SQIVND (reference sequence). Here the CDR3 DNA reads TGTGCCAGTAGTTTAAGCCCAAGCGCGATCGGGGAGCTGTTTTTT. Residues: CASSLSPSAIGELFF. Full variable domain (missing parts from reference TRBV19 and TRBJ2-2): DGGITQSPKYLFRKEGQNVTLSCEQNLNHDAMYWYRQDPGQGLRLIYYSQIVNDFQKGDIAEGYSVSREKKESFPLTVTSAQKNPTAFYLCASSLSPSAIGELFFGEGSRLTVL.

This clone was seen more than once but under ten times. The genes are TRBV6-8 and TRBJ2-3; 8 bases line up with TRBD2. CDR1 MNHGY and CDR2 SAAAGT come from the germline V gene. The CDR3 is 16 amino acids. V dropped 5 bases and J dropped 0; count of bases not matched to a gene: 7. The CDR3 loop is CASSPLSGRSTDTQYF. The CDR3 bases are TGTGCCAGCAGTCCTCTCAGCGGGAGAAGCACAGATACGCAGTATTTT.

The chain carries TRBV30 and TRBJ2-3; TRBD1 might be the D (6 bases). The germline V gene has CDR1 GTSNPN and CDR2 SVGIG (reference sequence). V lost 3 bases and J lost 5, with 18 bases in between. This CDR3 is 15 amino acids long. CDR3 nucleotide sequence: TGTGCCTGGAGAGAGCGCAGGGGTTGGGGAGATACGCAGTATTTT. It encodes CAWRERRGWGDTQYF.

The chain joins TRBV6-8 to TRBJ2-7; D is tentatively TRBD1 or TRBD2 (5 bases each). Looked up from germline, CDR1 is MNHGY and CDR2 is SAAAGT. V shed 6 bases and J shed 3 bases, with 12 bases lying between them. The CDR3 contains 13 residues. The CDR3 nucleotides are TGTGCCAGCAGCGGGACCCTGGTCTACGAGCAGTACTTC. Translation: CASSGTLVYEQYF.

This clone has only a few counts. The chain couples TRBV10-1 to TRBJ2-5, with a possible D match to TRBD2 (7 bases). The CDR3 runs 15 residues. Trimming shortened V by 3 bases and J by 4 bases, and 15 bases separated the two germline ends. Germline CDR1 and CDR2: WNHNN and SYGVQD (reference sequence). Here the CDR3 reads CASSEGGGGGETQYF. The CDR3, as DNA: TGCGCCAGCAGTGAAGGCGGGGGAGGGGGAGAGACCCAGTACTTC.

The gene calls are TRBV29-1 and TRBJ1-2; 10 positions agree with TRBD1. Germline V gene sequence: CDR1 SQVTM, CDR2 ANQGSEA. After removal of 6 bases from V and 0 bases from J, the junction contained 7 bases not matched to a gene. The CDR3 contains 15 residues. CDR3 protein: CSVMDRGTANYGYTF. CDR3 coding DNA: TGCAGCGTGATGGACAGGGGGACAGCTAACTATGGCTACACCTTC. Using reference TRBV29-1 and TRBJ1-2 for the parts outside the CDR3, the full variable domain is SAVISQKPSRDICQRGTSLTIQCQVDSQVTMMFWYRQQPGQSLTLIATANQGSEATYESGFVIDKFPISRPNLTFSTLTVSNMSPEDSSIYLCSVMDRGTANYGYTFGSGTRLTVV.